Reported below is one TCR beta chain. Antigen unknown. The sample belongs to a study of cytotoxic CD8 clonotypes in ibrutinib-treated CLL. Findings of the study overall: Whereas clonality rose at ibrutinib response, it declined toward baseline at progression. Few clonotypes were public, and these shrank or held steady under treatment. Lymph node repertoires were not studied, and sampling times were unmatched.

Method: immunoSEQ multiplex PCR; TCRdb's copy keeps in-frame clones and lacks some. Of about 17,000 clones listed, 75% to 85% were seen once; the top ten hold over 15%. This TCR was recovered from a human donor with chronic lymphocytic leukemia. The starting material was PBMCs, obtained before ibrutinib treatment.

The CDR3 protein is CASSLRDFQETQYF. The CDR3 nucleotides are TGTGCCAGCAGCTTACGGGACTTTCAAGAGACCCAGTACTTC. V gene TRBV7-2 combines with J gene TRBJ2-5, with TRBD2 as a possible D gene (6 bases). This CDR3 is 14 amino acids long. The germline V gene has CDR1 SGHTA and CDR2 FQGNSA. V dropped 2 bases and J dropped 2 bases, with 9 bases sitting between them.